This T cell receptor beta chain appears in the sequencing data of a study of T-cell memory formation after mild COVID-19. Background on the study: Among the donors, TCR clusters were largely specific to each donor. Study-level points and caveats: Researchers could not confirm that second-wave clones peaking on day 37 targeted SARS-CoV-2. Pre-infection memory showed some responding clones, and this suggested that cross-reactive memory joined.

Germline CDR1 LGHNA, CDR2 YSLEER. The trim removed 5 bases at V and 4 bases at J, leaving 9 bases unmatched. The CDR3 contains 16 residues. cDNA libraries for TCR alpha and TCR beta, carrying sample barcodes and UMIs, came from 5'RACE with constant-segment primers. A single record per CDR3 protein comes from TCRdb applying MiXCR to the 5' RACE reads. Of more than 300,000 distinct CDR3 sequences detected, approximately 15% appear once; the ten largest clones hold about 20%. This clonotype was observed a few times. Its target is not known. Material: PBMCs or a T cell subset sorted from them (not recorded which). This chain links TRBV4-3 with TRBJ2-1; 9 nucleotides agree with TRBD1. This TCR derives from a man between 18 and 29 years old who had mild COVID-19 (a few samples of this study predate the infection). Cell type and time point are not known. The CDR3 reads CASSVRDRDVYNEQFF. The CDR3 DNA is TGCGCCAGCAGCGTCCGGGACAGGGACGTATACAATGAGCAGTTCTTC.